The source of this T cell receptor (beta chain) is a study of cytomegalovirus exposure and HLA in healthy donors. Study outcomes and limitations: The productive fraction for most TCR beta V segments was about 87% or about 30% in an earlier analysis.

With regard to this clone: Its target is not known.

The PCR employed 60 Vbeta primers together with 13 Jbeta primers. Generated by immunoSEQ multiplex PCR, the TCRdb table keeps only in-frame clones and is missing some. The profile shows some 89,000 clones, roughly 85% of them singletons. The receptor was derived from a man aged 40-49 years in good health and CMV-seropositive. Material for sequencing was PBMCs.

This chain's CDR3 is CASSDARDTKRGTGELFF. The CDR3 coding sequence is TGTGCCAGCAGTGATGCCCGGGACACTAAACGGGGCACCGGGGAGCTGTTTTTT. The chain is built from TRBV2 and TRBJ2-2; possibly TRBD1 for D (6 bases). The CDR3 is 18 residues long. Germline values: CDR1 SNHLY, CDR2 FYNNEI. The germline V and J ends were trimmed by 3 bases and 4 bases, with 21 bases remaining between them.